The 15 T cell receptor beta chains reported below all come from one sample, sequenced in a study of CD8+CD57+ T cells in acquired aplastic anemia. Flow cytometry had shown expanded CD8+CD57+ cells in the patients chosen for sequencing. The template for TCR beta VDJ and CDR3 sequence profiling was genomic DNA. MiXCR was run by TCRdb on the reads, yielding one entry per CDR3 protein. The sample records approximately 470,000 distinct CDR3 sequences, approximately 33% being singletons. Sample: sorted CD4+, CD8+, or CD8+CD57+ T cells (not recorded which) from PBMCs. The receptors stem from a human donor with aplastic anemia.

The table lists this clonotype with a count of one. V usage is TRBV29-1 and J usage is TRBJ2-7; 7 bases align to TRBD1. Germline CDR1 SQVTM, CDR2 ANQGSEA. J was trimmed by 6 bases and V by 5 bases; bases with no gene match: 4. The CDR3 spans 11 residues. CDR3 amino acids: CSVSDRVEQYF. As DNA, the CDR3 is TGCAGCGTTTCCGACAGGGTCGAGCAGTACTTC.

This clonotype was seen repeatedly, ten times or more. The chain couples TRBV25-1 to TRBJ2-1; TRBD1 aligns across 8 bases. Germline CDR1 and CDR2: MGHDK and SYGVNS. V gave up 1 base and J gave up 3 bases; unmatched junction bases: 8. This CDR3 is 17 amino acids long. DNA of the CDR3: TGTGCCAGCAGTGAATCGCCGACAGGGGCACTCTACAATGAGCAGTTCTTC. Amino acid sequence: CASSESPTGALYNEQFF.

Comment on this clonotype: A much larger clone differs by one base, so this may be a read error. The chain recombines TRBV19 with TRBJ1-5; weak D call: TRBD1 (6 bases). V was pared by 4 bases and J by 6 bases, with 13 bases between. The CDR3 length is 14 residues. The germline CDR1 and CDR2 sequences are LNHDA and SQIVND (reference sequence). The CDR3 DNA reads TGTGCCAGTAGTACACAGGGCATCAGTCAGCCCCAGCATTTT. Protein sequence: CASSTQGISQPQHF. Together with reference TRBV19 and TRBJ1-5, the CDR3 gives the full variable domain: DGGITQSPKYLFRKEGQNVTLSCEQNLNHDAMYWYRQDPGQGLRLIYYSQIVNDFQKGDIAEGYSVSREKKESFPLTVTSAQKNPTAFYLCASSTQGISQPQHFGDGTRLSIL.

The chain combines TRBV19 with TRBJ1-5; D call uncertain. Germline V gene lookup returns CDR1 LNHDA and CDR2 SQIVND (reference sequence). V was pared by 4 bases and J by 1 base, with 5 bases between. The length of the CDR3 is 13 residues. The CDR3 here is CASSKYSNQPQHF. CDR3 bases: TGTGCCAGTAGTAAGTACAGCAATCAGCCCCAGCATTTT.

The chain uses TRBV2 and TRBJ2-3; 7 bases are shared with TRBD2. The V gene end was trimmed by 0 bases and the J gene end by 1 base; junction bases not matched to a gene: 7. Germline CDR1 is SNHLY and CDR2 is FYNNEI. The CDR3 covers 17 residues. CDR3 residues: CASSEAKLAGGTDTQYF. The CDR3 region has the DNA TGTGCCAGCAGTGAAGCGAAATTGGCGGGGGGCACAGATACGCAGTATTTT.

The chain is built from TRBV28 and TRBJ1-2, with D tentatively TRBD1 (6 bases). V was cut by 1 base and J by 4 bases, with 13 bases left in between. Germline CDR1 MDHEN, CDR2 SYDVKM. The length of the CDR3 is 15 residues. DNA of the CDR3: TGTGCCAGCAGTTTATCCCGGGGGCAAGGCTATGGCTACACCTTC. It codes for CASSLSRGQGYGYTF.

This clonotype showed up just a few times. The chain links TRBV20-1 to TRBJ2-1; TRBD2 might be the D (6 bases). The CDR3 consists of 12 residues. Germline V gives CDR1 DFQATT, CDR2 SNEGSKA (reference sequence). Deletions cut 5 bases from V and 6 bases from J, with 11 bases between. CDR3 in DNA: TGCAGTGCTGCGACTAGAAGCAATGAGCAGTTCTTC. Amino acid sequence: CSAATRSNEQFF.

There are many counts of this clonotype. V gene TRBV4-2 combines with J gene TRBJ2-7, with D unresolved. Trimming removed 3 bases from V and 3 bases from J, with 6 bases in between. The V gene's germline CDR1 is LGHNA and CDR2 YNFKEQ. The CDR3 runs 12 residues. The DNA of the CDR3 is TGTGCCAGCAGCCATGATAACTACGAGCAGTACTTC. This gives the protein CASSHDNYEQYF.

This clonotype was found many times. The J gene is TRBJ1-1, the V gene TRBV19; no reliable D call. V dropped 3 bases and J dropped 0 bases, with 8 bases sitting between them. This CDR3 region has 14 residues. Germline-derived CDR1 and CDR2 are LNHDA and SQIVND (reference sequence). CDR3 residues: CASSMTELNTEAFF. DNA for the CDR3: TGTGCCAGTAGTATGACCGAACTGAACACTGAAGCTTTCTTT.

The genes are TRBV4-1 and TRBJ2-2; the D is unclear. Germline CDR1 reads MGHRA; CDR2 reads YSYEKL. The CDR3 extends over 16 amino acids. The V end was cut by 1 base, the J end by 0 bases, with 9 bases between. CDR3 nucleotides: TGCGCCAGCAGCCAAGGTCCGTTCGCGAACACCGGGGAGCTGTTTTTT. It yields the protein CASSQGPFANTGELFF.

The V call is TRBV20-1, the J call TRBJ2-7; possibly TRBD1 for D (5 bases). The V gene lost 3 bases and the J gene lost 0 bases, with 9 bases spanning the gap. This CDR3 spans 13 amino acids. Germline V gene sequence: CDR1 DFQATT, CDR2 SNEGSKA (reference sequence). CDR3 nucleotide sequence: TGCAGTGCTAGGGAGACAGACTCCTACGAGCAGTACTTC. As protein: CSARETDSYEQYF.

Details on this clonotype: This may be a read error: a much more frequent sequence differs by one nucleotide. CDR3 sequence: CAISGGTVPYGYTF. The CDR3 DNA is TGTGCCATCAGTGGAGGGACAGTTCCATATGGCTACACCTTC. J is TRBJ1-2 and V is TRBV10-3, with 7 bases matching TRBD1. Losses at the gene ends were 4 bases for V and 5 bases for J; bases not matched to a gene: 7. Germline V gene data show CDR1 as ENHRY and CDR2 as SYGVKD. CDR3 length equals 14 residues.

The gene calls are TRBV7-3 and TRBJ2-7; 9 positions match TRBD1. Germline V gives CDR1 SGHTA, CDR2 FQGTGA. This CDR3 is 15 amino acids long. Trimming cost V 1 base and J 5 bases; bases outside gene matches: 6. CDR3 sequence (DNA): TGTGCCAGCAGCTTAATGAGAACAGGGGGCGACGAGCAGTACTTC. Encoded protein: CASSLMRTGGDEQYF.

The table lists this clonotype with many counts. CDR3 in DNA: TGCAGTGCCTCAGCCCAGGGCAAAACCTACGAGCAGTACTTC. Its protein product is CSASAQGKTYEQYF. This chain links TRBV20-1 with TRBJ2-7, with D possibly being TRBD1 (5 bases). Germline V gene lookup returns CDR1 DFQATT and CDR2 SNEGSKA (reference sequence). There are 14 residues in the CDR3. V lost 6 bases and J 2 bases, leaving 17 bases between the germline ends.

This clonotype was counted only a few times. V and J are TRBV2 and TRBJ2-1; TRBD1 aligns across 8 bases. Germline CDR1 SNHLY, CDR2 FYNNEI. The CDR3 covers 13 residues. J lost 10 bases, V lost 6 bases, and 8 bases had no gene match. For the CDR3, the DNA is TGTGCCAGCAGAAACTCAGGGGGCCGGGAGCAGTTCTTC. This sequence encodes CASRNSGGREQFF.